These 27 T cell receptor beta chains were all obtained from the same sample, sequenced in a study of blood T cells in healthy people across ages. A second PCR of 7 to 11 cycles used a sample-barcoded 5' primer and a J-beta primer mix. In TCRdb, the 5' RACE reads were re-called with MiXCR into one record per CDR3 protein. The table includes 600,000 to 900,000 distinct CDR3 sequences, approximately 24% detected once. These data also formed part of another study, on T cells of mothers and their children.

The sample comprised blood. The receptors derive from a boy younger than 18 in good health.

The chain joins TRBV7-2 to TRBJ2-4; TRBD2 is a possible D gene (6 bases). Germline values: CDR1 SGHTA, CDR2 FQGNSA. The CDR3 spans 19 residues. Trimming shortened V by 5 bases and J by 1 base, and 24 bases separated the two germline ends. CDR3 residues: CASSNLRRGALSAKNIQYF. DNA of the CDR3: TGTGCCAGCAGCAATCTCCGGCGGGGAGCTCTTAGTGCCAAAAACATTCAGTACTTC. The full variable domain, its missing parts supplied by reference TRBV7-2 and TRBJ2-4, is GAGVSQSPSNKVTEKGKDVELRCDPISGHTALYWYRQSLGQGLEFLIYFQGNSAPDKSGLPSDRFSAERTGGSVSTLTIQRTQQEDSAVYLCASSNLRRGALSAKNIQYFGAGTRLSVL.

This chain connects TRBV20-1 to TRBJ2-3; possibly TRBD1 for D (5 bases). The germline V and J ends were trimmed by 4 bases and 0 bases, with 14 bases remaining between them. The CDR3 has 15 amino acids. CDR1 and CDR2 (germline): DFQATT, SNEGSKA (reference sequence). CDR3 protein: CSATYSTDSTDTQYF. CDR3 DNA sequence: TGCAGTGCTACCTACTCGACAGATAGCACAGATACGCAGTATTTT.

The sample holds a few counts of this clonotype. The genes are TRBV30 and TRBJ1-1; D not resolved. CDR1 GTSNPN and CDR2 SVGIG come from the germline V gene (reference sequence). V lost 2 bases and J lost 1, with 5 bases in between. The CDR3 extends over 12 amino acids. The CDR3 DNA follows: TGTGCCTGGAGTCCCCCGAACACTGAAGCTTTCTTT. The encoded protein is CAWSPPNTEAFF.

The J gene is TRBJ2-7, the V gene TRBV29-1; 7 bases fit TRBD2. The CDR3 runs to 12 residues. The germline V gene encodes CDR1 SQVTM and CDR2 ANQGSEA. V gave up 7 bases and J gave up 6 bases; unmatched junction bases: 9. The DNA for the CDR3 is TGCAGCGCCTCACCCGGGGGGTTCGAGCAGTACTTC. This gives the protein CSASPGGFEQYF.

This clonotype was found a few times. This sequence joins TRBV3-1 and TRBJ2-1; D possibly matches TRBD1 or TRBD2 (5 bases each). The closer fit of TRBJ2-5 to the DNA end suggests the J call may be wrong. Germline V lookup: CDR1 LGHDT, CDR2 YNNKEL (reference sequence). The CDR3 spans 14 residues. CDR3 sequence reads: CASSQRDGKETQYF. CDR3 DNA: TGTGCCAGCAGCCAACGGGACGGGAAAGAGACCCAGTACTTC.

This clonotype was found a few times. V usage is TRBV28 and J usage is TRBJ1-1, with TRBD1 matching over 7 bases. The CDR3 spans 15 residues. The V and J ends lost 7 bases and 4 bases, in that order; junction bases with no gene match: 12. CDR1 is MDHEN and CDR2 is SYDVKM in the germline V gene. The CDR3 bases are TGTGCCAGCAAGCGAGGGGGCGGCGCGGGCACTGAAGCTTTCTTT. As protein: CASKRGGGAGTEAFF.

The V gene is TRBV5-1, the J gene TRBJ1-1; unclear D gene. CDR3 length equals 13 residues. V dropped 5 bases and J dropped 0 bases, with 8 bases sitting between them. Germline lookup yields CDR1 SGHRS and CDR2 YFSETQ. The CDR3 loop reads CASRGRMNTEAFF. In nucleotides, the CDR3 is TGCGCCAGCAGGGGCAGGATGAACACTGAAGCTTTCTTT. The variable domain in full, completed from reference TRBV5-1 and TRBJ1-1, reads KAGVTQTPRYLIKTRGQQVTLSCSPISGHRSVSWYQQTPGQGLQFLFEYFSETQRNKGNFPGRFSGRQFSNSRSEMNVSTLELGDSALYLCASRGRMNTEAFFGQGTRLTVV.

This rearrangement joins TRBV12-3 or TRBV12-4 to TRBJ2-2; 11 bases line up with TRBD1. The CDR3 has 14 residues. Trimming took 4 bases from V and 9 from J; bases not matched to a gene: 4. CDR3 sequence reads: CASSSGQGVRELFF. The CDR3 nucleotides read TGTGCCAGCAGTTCGGGACAGGGGGTTCGGGAGCTGTTTTTT.

As DNA, the CDR3 is TGTGCCAGCAGCTTAAACGGATACTCTGGAAACACCATATATTTT. Translated, it gives CASSLNGYSGNTIYF. The rearrangement joins TRBV11-2 to TRBJ1-3; no definite D call. V was cut by 2 bases and J by 0 bases, with 8 bases left in between. The CDR3 totals 15 residues. From germline, CDR1 is SGHAT and CDR2 FQNNGV. The full variable domain, its missing parts supplied by reference TRBV11-2 and TRBJ1-3, is EAGVAQSPRYKIIEKRQSVAFWCNPISGHATLYWYQQILGQGPKLLIQFQNNGVVDDSQLPKDRFSAERLKGVDSTLKIQPAKLEDSAVYLCASSLNGYSGNTIYFGEGSWLTVV.

CDR3 region: CASSGTGLFGELFF. As DNA, the CDR3 is TGCGCCAGCAGCGGAACGGGACTCTTTGGGGAGCTGTTTTTT. The chain joins TRBV5-1 to TRBJ2-2; D perhaps matches TRBD2 (6 bases). With 4 bases removed from V and 8 bases from J, the gap between germline ends came to 15 bases. Germline CDR1 SGHRS, CDR2 YFSETQ. This CDR3 region has 14 residues.

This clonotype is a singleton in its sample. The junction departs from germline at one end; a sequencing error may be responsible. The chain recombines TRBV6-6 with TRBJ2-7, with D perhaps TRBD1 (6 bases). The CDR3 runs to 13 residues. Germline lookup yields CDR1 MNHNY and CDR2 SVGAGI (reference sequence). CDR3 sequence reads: CVSSPLDSYEQYF. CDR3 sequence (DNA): TGTGTCAGCAGTCCCTTGGACAGCTACGAGCAGTACTTC.

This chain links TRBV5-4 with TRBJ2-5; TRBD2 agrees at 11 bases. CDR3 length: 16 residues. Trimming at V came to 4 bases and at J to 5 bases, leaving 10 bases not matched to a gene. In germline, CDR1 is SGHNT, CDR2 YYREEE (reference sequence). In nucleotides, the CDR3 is TGTGCCAGCAGCGCCGGGACTAGCGGTTTTTGGGAGACCCAGTACTTC. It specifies CASSAGTSGFWETQYF.

In DNA form, the CDR3 reads TGTGCCAGCAGTCGGACAGGGGGCTTCCAAGAGACCCAGTACTTC. Its translation: CASSRTGGFQETQYF. The chain combines TRBV6-5 with TRBJ2-5; TRBD1 matches 11 bases. The J segment lost 1 base and the V segment lost 5 bases, leaving 3 bases of the junction unmatched. Germline V gives CDR1 MNHEY, CDR2 SVGAGI. The CDR3 extends over 15 amino acids.

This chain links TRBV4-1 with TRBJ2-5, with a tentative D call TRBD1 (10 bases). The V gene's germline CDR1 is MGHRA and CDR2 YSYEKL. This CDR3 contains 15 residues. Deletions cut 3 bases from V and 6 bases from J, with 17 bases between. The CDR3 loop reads CASSHLAGQGKTQYF. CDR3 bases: TGCGCCAGCAGCCATCTAGCGGGACAGGGGAAGACCCAGTACTTC.

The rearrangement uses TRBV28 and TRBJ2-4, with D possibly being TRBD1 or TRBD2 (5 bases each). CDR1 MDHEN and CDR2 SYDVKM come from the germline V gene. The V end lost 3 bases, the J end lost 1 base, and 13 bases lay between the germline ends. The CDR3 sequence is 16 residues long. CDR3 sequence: CASSFRDRGAKNIQYF. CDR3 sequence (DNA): TGTGCCAGCAGTTTCCGGGACCGAGGGGCCAAAAACATTCAGTACTTC.

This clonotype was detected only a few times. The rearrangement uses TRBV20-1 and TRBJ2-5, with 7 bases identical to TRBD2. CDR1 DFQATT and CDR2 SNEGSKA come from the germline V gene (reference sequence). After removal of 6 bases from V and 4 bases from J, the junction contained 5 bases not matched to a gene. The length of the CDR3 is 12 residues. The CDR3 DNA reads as TGCAGTGCCACGACTAGCAGAGAGACCCAGTACTTC. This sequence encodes CSATTSRETQYF.

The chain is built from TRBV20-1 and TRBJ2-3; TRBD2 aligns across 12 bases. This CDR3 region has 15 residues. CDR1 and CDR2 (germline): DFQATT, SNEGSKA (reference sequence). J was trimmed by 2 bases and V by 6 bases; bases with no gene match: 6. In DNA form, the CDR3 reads TGCAGTGCCTTAGGACTAGCGGGGCACACAGATACGCAGTATTTT. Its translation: CSALGLAGHTDTQYF.

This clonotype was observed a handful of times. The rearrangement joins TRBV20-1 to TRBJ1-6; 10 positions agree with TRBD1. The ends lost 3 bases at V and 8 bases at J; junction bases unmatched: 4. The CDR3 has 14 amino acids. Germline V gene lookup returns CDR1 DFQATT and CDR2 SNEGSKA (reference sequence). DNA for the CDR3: TGCAGTGCTAGGTCCGGGACAGGGGATTCACCCCTCCACTTT. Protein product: CSARSGTGDSPLHF.

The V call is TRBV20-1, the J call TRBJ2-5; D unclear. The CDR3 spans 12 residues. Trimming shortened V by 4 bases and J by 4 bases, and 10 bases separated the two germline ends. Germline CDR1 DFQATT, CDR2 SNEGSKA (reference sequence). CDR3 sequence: CSATDLGETQYF. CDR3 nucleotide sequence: TGCAGTGCTACGGACCTAGGAGAGACCCAGTACTTC.

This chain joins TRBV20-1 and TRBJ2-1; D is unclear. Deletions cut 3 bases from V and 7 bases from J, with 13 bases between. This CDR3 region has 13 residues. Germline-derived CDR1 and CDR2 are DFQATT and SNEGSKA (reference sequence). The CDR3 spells CSASLVGRNEQFF. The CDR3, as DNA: TGCAGTGCTAGCCTGGTAGGACGGAATGAGCAGTTCTTC.

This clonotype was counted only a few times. CDR3 protein: CASNDLGDNEQFF. DNA of the CDR3: TGTGCCAGCAACGACCTTGGGGACAATGAGCAGTTCTTC. V gene TRBV28 combines with J gene TRBJ2-1, with unresolved D. V was clipped by 7 bases and J by 5 bases, with 12 bases between them. This CDR3 has 13 amino acids. Germline CDR1 reads MDHEN; CDR2 reads SYDVKM.

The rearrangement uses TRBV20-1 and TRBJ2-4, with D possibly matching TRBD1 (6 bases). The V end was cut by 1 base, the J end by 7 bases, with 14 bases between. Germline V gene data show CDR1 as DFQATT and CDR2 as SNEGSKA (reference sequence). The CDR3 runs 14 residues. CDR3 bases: TGCAGTGCTAGAGCGACAGGTGTCGGGAACATTCAGTACTTC. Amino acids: CSARATGVGNIQYF.

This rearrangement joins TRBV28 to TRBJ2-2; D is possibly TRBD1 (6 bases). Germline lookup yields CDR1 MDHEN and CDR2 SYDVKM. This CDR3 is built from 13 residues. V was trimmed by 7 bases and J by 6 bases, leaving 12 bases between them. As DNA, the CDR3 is TGTGCCAGCATACAGGGTCCTCCCGGGGAGCTGTTTTTT. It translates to CASIQGPPGELFF.

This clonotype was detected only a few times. The CDR3 DNA reads TGTGCCAGCAGTTACTCCCAGGGGCCAAGAAACACCATATATTTT. This gives the protein CASSYSQGPRNTIYF. The gene calls are TRBV6-5 and TRBJ1-3, with D possibly matching TRBD1 (6 bases). The CDR3 has 15 amino acids. Germline assignment: CDR1 MNHEY and CDR2 SVGAGI. V was cut by 0 bases and J by 5 bases, with 11 bases left in between.

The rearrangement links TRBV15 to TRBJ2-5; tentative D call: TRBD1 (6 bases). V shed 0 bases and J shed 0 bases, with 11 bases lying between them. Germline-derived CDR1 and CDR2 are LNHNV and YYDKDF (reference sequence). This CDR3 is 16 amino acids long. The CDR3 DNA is TGTGCCACCAGCAGAGATATTAGGGGGTACCAAGAGACCCAGTACTTC. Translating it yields CATSRDIRGYQETQYF.

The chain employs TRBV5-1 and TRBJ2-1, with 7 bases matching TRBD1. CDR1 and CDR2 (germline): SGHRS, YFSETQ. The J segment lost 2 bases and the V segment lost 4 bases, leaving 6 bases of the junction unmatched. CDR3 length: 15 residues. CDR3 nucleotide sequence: TGCGCCAGCAGCACCCGGGACAGCACCTACAATGAGCAGTTCTTC. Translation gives CASSTRDSTYNEQFF.

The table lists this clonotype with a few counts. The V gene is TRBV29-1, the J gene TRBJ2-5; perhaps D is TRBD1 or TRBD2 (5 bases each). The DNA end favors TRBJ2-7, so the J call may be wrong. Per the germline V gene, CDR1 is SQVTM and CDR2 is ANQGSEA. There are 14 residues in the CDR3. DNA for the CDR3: TGCAGCGTTTTACTAGGGGATTATTCGGGCGAGCAGTACTTC. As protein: CSVLLGDYSGEQYF.